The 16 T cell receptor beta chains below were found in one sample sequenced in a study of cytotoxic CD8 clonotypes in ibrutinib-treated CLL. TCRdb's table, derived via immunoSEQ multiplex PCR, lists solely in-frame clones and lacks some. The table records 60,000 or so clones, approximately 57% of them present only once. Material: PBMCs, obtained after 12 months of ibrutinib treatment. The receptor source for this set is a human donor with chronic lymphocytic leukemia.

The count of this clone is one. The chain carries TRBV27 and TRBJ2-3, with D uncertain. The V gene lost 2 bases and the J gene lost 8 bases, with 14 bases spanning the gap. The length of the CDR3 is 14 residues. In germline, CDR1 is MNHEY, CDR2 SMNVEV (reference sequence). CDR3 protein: CASSLMGFRSTQYF. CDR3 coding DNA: TGTGCCAGCAGTTTAATGGGATTCCGCAGTACGCAGTATTTT.

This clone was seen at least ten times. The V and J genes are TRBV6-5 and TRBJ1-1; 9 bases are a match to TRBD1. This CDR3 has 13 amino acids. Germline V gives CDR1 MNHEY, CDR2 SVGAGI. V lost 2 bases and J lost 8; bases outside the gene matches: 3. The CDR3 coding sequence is TGTGCCAGCAGTTACCGCGGGACAGGGGAAGCTTTCTTT. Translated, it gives CASSYRGTGEAFF.

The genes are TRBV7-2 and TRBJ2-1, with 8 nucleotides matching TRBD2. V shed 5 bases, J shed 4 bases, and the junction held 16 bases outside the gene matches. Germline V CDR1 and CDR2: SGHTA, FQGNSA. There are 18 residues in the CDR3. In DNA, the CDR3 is TGTGCCAGCAGCGCCCTACCGGGAGGGCTTATTTTGTACAATGAGCAGTTCTTC. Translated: CASSALPGGLILYNEQFF.

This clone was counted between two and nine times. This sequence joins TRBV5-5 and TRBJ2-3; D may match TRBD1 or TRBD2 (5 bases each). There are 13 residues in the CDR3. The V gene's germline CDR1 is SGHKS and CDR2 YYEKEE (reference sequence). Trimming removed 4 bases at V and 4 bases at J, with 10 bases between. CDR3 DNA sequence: TGTGCCAGCAGCCCTCGGGGCCCAGATACGCAGTATTTT. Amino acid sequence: CASSPRGPDTQYF.

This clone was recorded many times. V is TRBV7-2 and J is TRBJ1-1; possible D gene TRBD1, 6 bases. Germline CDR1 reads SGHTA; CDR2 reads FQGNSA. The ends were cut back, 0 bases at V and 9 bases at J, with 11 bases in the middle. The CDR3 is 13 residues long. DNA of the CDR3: TGTGCCAGCAGCTTAGCGCGGCAGGGGAAAGCTTTCTTT. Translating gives CASSLARQGKAFF.

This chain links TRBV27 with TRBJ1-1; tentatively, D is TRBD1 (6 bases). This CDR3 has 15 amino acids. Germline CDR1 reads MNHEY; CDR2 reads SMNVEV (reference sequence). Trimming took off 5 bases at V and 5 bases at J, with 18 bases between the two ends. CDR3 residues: CASSNLRGLLTEAFF. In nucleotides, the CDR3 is TGTGCCAGCAGTAACCTCAGGGGATTACTTACTGAAGCTTTCTTT.

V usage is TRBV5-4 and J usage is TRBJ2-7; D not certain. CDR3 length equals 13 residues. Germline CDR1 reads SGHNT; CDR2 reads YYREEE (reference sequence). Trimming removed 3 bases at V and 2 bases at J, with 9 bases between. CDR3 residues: CASSSSGTYEQYF. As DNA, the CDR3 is TGTGCCAGCAGCTCGTCGGGCACCTACGAGCAGTACTTC.

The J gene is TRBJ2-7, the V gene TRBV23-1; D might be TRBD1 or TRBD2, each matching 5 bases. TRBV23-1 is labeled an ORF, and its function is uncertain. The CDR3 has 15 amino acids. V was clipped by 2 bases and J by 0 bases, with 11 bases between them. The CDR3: CASSQQGPHSYEQYV. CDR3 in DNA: TGCGCCAGCAGTCAACAGGGACCCCACTCCTACGAGCAGTACGTC.

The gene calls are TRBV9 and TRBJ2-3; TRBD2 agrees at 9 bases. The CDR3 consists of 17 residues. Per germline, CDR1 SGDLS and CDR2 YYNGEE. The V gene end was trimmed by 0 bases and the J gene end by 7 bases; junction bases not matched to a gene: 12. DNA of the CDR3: TGTGCCAGCAGCGTAGGGCGGGAGGGCCGTACTATGAATACGCAGTATTTT. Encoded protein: CASSVGREGRTMNTQYF.

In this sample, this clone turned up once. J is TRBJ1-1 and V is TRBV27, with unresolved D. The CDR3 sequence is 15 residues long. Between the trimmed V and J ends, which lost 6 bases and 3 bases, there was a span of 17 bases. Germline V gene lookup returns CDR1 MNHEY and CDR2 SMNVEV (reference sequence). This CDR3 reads CASRPTWVADTEAFF. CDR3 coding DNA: TGTGCCAGCAGACCGACATGGGTGGCGGACACTGAAGCTTTCTTT.

Here the CDR3 DNA reads TGTGCCAGTAGTATATGGGGCAGGGGGAGTCTAGCGAATAACAATGAGCAGTTCTTC. Its protein is CASSIWGRGSLANNNEQFF. This rearrangement joins TRBV19 to TRBJ2-1, with TRBD1 as a possible D gene (7 bases). The V end was cut by 2 bases, the J end by 5 bases, with 25 bases between. CDR1 is LNHDA and CDR2 is SQIVND in the germline V gene (reference sequence). The CDR3 is 19 residues long.

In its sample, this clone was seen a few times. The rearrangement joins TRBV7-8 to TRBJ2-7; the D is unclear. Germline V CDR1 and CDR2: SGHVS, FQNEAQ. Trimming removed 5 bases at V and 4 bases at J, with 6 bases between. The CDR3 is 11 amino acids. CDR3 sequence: CASSARYEQYF. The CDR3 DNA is TGTGCCAGCAGCGCCAGATACGAGCAGTACTTC.

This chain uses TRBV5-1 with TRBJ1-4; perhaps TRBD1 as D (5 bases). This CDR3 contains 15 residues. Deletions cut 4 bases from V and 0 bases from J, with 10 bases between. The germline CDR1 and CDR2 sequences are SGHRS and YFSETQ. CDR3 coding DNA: TGCGCCAGCAGCACAGGACTGACAACTAATGAAAAACTGTTTTTT. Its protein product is CASSTGLTTNEKLFF. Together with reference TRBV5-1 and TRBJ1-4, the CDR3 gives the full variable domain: KAGVTQTPRYLIKTRGQQVTLSCSPISGHRSVSWYQQTPGQGLQFLFEYFSETQRNKGNFPGRFSGRQFSNSRSEMNVSTLELGDSALYLCASSTGLTTNEKLFFGSGTQLSVL.

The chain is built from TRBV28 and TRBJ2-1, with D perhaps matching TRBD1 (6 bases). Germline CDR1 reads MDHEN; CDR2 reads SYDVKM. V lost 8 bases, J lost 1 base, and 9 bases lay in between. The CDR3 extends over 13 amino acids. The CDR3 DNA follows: TGTGCCAGCCGGGACACTTCCTACAATGAGCAGTTCTTC. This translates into CASRDTSYNEQFF.

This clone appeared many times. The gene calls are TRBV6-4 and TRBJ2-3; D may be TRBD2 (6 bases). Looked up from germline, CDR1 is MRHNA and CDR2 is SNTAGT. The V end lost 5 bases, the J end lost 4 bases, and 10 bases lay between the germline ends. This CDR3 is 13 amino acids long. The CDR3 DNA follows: TGTGCCAGCAGTCCCGGAGGGTCAGATACGCAGTATTTT. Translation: CASSPGGSDTQYF.

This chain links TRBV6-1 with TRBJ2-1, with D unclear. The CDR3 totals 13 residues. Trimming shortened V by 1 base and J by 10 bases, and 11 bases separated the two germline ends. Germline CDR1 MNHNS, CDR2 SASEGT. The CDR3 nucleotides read TGTGCCAGCAGTGAAGTCGGGCGACGAGAGCAGTTCTTC. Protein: CASSEVGRREQFF.